The clone carrying this TCR beta chain was observed at least ten times. Its antigen is not identified. The data stem from a study of cytomegalovirus exposure and HLA in healthy donors. Study outcomes and limitations: One variant, a missense change in DCLRE1C, was linked in a later analysis to TCR beta V- and J-gene trimming. Prediction of most subjects' HLA-A and HLA-B alleles by TCR beta sequences was reportedly accurate.

The V end lost 2 bases, the J end lost 7 bases, and 23 bases lay between the germline ends. Per germline, CDR1 MDHEN and CDR2 SYDVKM. CDR3 length: 17 amino acids. Both 60 Vbeta primers and 13 Jbeta primers went into the PCR. The method was immunoSEQ multiplex PCR; TCRdb's version includes in-frame clones alone and lacks a portion of them. This table holds some 90,000 clones, 78% found once. The J gene is TRBJ1-1, the V gene TRBV28; D possibly corresponds to TRBD1 (5 bases). This TCR came from a male donor in good health and CMV-seropositive. Sequenced input: PBMCs. As DNA, the CDR3 is TGTGCCAGCAGTTTACAGGGTTGGGTTGGTGAGAAGGATGAAGCTTTCTTT. This sequence encodes CASSLQGWVGEKDEAFF.